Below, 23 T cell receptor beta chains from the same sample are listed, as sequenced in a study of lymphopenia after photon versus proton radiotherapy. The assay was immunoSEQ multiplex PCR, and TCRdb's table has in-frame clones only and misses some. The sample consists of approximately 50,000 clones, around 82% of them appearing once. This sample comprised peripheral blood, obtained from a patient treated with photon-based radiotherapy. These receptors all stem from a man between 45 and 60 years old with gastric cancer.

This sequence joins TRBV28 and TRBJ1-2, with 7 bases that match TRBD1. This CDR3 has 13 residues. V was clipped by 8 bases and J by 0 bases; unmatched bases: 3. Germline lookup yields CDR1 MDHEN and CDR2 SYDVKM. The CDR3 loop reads CASLDRSNYGYTF. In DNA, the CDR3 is TGTGCCAGCTTGGACAGGTCTAACTATGGCTACACCTTC.

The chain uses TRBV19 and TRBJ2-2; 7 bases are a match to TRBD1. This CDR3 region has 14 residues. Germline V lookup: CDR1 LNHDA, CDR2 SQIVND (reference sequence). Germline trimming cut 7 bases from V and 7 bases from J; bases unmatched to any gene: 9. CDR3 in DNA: TGTGCCAGTATGAGGCAGGGGGTGGTCGGGGAGCTGTTTTTT. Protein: CASMRQGVVGELFF.

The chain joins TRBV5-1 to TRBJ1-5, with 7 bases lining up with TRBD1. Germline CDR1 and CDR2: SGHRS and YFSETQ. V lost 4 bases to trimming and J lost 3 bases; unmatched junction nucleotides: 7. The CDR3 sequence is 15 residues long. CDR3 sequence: CASSRTGGINQPQHF. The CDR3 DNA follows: TGCGCCAGCAGCCGGACAGGTGGGATCAATCAGCCCCAGCATTTT. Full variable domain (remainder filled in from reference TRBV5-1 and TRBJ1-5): KAGVTQTPRYLIKTRGQQVTLSCSPISGHRSVSWYQQTPGQGLQFLFEYFSETQRNKGNFPGRFSGRQFSNSRSEMNVSTLELGDSALYLCASSRTGGINQPQHFGDGTRLSIL.

CDR3 amino acids: CASSSGTRGEQYF. As DNA, the CDR3 is TGTGCCAGCAGTTCCGGGACTAGAGGGGAGCAGTACTTC. The chain recombines TRBV6-5 with TRBJ2-7, with 8 nucleotides matching TRBD2. The V gene's germline CDR1 is MNHEY and CDR2 SVGAGI. This CDR3 region has 13 residues. V shed 4 bases and J 7 bases; nucleotides not matched to a gene: 6.

The CDR3 loop is CSAEQGSGYTF. CDR3 nucleotides: TGCAGTGCTGAACAGGGGAGCGGCTACACCTTC. The rearrangement uses TRBV20-1 and TRBJ1-2; the match to TRBD1 covers 7 bases. CDR3 size: 11 residues. V was clipped by 5 bases and J by 8 bases; unmatched bases: 5. Germline CDR1 is DFQATT and CDR2 is SNEGSKA (reference sequence).

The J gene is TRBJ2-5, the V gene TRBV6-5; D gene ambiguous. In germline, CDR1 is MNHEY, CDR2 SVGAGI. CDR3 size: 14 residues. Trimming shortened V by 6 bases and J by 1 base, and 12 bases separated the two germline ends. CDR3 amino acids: CASSRLTSQETQYF. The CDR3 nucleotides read TGTGCCAGCAGCCGCCTAACCAGCCAAGAGACCCAGTACTTC.

This CDR3 is CASSFGGSRGGYTF. In DNA, the CDR3 is TGTGCCAGCAGTTTTGGGGGTTCACGCGGTGGCTACACCTTC. V is TRBV27 and J is TRBJ1-2; TRBD1 is a possible D gene (5 bases). The CDR3 sequence is 14 residues long. Trimming removed 3 bases at V and 7 bases at J, with 15 bases between. Germline V gene data show CDR1 as MNHEY and CDR2 as SMNVEV (reference sequence).

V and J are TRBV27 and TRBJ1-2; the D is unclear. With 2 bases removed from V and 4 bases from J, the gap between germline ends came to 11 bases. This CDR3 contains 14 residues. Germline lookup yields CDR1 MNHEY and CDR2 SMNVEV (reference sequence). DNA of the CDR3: TGTGCCAGCAGTTTAATCGGGGAGGGCTATGGCTACACCTTC. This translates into CASSLIGEGYGYTF.

CDR3 DNA: TGTGCCAGCAGACTCCTGGCGGGAGGGTACAATGAGCAGTTCTTC. Translated, it gives CASRLLAGGYNEQFF. The chain is built from TRBV27 and TRBJ2-1; TRBD2 matches 9 bases. CDR3 length: 15 amino acids. Germline lookup yields CDR1 MNHEY and CDR2 SMNVEV (reference sequence). Trimming at V came to 6 bases and at J to 4 bases, leaving 7 bases not matched to a gene.

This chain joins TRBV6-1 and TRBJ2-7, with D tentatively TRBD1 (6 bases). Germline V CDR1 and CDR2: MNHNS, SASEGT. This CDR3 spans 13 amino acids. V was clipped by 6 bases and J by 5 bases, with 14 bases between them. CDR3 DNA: TGTGCCAGCAGCAGTCAACAGGGTGACGAGCAGTACTTC. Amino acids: CASSSQQGDEQYF.

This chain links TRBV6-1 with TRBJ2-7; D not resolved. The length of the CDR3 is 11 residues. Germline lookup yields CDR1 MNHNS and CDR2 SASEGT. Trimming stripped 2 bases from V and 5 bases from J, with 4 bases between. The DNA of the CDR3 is TGTGCCAGCAGTGAACCCCACGAGCAGTACTTC. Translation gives CASSEPHEQYF.

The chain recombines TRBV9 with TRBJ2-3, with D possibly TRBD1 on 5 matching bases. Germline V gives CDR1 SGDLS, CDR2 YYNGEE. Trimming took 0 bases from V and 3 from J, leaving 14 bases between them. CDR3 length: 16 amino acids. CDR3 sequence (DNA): TGTGCCAGCAGCGTAGGAGGCAGGGTGGAGACAGATACGCAGTATTTT. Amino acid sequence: CASSVGGRVETDTQYF.

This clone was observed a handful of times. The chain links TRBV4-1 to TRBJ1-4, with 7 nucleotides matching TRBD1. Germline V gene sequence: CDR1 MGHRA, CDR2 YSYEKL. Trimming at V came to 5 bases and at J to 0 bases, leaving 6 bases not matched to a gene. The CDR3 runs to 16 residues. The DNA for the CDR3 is TGCGCCAGCAGCTCGGGACAGATTGCAACTAATGAAAAACTGTTTTTT. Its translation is CASSSGQIATNEKLFF.

The DNA for the CDR3 is TGTGCCAGCAGACTGGGGGACAGAGAAACCGGGGAGCTGTTTTTT. Protein product: CASRLGDRETGELFF. The chain joins TRBV7-4 to TRBJ2-2; 7 bases agree with TRBD1. This CDR3 has 15 residues. The germline CDR1 and CDR2 sequences are SGHVT and SQSDAQ. Trimming took 6 bases from V and 5 from J; bases not matched to a gene: 9.

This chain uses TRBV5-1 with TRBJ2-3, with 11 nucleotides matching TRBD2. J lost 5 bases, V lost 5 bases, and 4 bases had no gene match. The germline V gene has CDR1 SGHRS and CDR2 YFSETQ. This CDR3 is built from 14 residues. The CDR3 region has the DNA TGCGCCAGCAGACTAGCGGGAGCCGGAGATACGCAGTATTTT. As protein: CASRLAGAGDTQYF.

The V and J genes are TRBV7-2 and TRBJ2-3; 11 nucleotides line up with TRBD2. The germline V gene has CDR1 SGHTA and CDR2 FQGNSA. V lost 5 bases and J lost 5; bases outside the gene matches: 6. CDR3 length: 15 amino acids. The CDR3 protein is CASSRLAGRRDTQYF. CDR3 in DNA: TGTGCCAGCAGCCGACTAGCGGGAAGGAGAGATACGCAGTATTTT.

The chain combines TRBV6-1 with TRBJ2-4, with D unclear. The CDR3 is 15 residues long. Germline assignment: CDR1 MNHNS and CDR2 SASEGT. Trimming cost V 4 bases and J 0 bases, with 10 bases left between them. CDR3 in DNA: TGTGCCAGCAGTGGTGTAATGGGAGCCAAAAACATTCAGTACTTC. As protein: CASSGVMGAKNIQYF.

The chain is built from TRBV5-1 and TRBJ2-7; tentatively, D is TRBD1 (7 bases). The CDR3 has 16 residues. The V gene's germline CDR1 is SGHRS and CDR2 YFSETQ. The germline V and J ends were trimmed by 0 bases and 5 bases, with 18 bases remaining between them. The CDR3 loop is CASSLVRGTDKDEQYF. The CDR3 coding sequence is TGCGCCAGCAGCTTGGTACGGGGGACAGACAAGGACGAGCAGTACTTC.

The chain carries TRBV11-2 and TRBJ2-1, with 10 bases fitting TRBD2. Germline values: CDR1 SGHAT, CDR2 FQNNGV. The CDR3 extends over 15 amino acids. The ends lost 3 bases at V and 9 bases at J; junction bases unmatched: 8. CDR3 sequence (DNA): TGTGCCAGCAGCTTGGGAGGGCTAGCGGGAGTTGAGCAGTTCTTC. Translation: CASSLGGLAGVEQFF.

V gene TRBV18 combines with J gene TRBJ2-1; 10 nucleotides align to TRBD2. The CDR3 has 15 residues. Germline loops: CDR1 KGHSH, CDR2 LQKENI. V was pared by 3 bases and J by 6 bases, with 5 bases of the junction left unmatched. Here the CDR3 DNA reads TGTGCCAGCTCACCGGGACTAGCGAGAGGCAATGAGCAGTTCTTC. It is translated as CASSPGLARGNEQFF.

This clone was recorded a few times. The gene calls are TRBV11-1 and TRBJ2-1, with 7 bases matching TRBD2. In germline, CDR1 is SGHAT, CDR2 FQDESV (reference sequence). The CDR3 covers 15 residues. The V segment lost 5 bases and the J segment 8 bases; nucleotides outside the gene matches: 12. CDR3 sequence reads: CASSEFREGKDEQFF. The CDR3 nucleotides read TGTGCCAGCAGCGAATTTAGGGAGGGCAAGGATGAGCAGTTCTTC.

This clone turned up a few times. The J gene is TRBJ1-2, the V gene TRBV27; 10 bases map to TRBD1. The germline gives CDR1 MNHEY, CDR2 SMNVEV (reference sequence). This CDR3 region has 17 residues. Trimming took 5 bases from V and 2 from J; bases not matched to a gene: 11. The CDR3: CASSPGQGLRSNYGYTF. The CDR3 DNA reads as TGTGCCAGCAGTCCGGGACAGGGGCTCAGGTCGAACTATGGCTACACCTTC.

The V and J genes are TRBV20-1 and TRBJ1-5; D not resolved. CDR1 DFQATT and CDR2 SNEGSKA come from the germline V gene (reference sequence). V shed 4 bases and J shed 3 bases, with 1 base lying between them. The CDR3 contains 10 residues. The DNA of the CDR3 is TGCAGTGCTAACAATCAGCCCCAGCATTTT. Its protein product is CSANNQPQHF.